The entry below describes one TCR beta chain. What it recognizes is unknown. This sample stems from a study of neurological immune-mediated disorders. Study observations and caveats: Among expanded clones, no CDR3 amino acid sequences were shared across subjects, a pattern suggesting private repertoires in all groups.

Trimming stripped 5 bases from V and 4 bases from J, with 18 bases between. The germline V gene has CDR1 SEHNR and CDR2 FQNEAQ (reference sequence). This CDR3 is built from 15 residues. MiXCR, applied by TCRdb to the 5' RACE reads, yields one record per CDR3 protein. Here the sample spans 55,000 to 60,000 distinct CDR3 sequences, around 3.6% being singletons. V is TRBV7-9 and J is TRBJ2-7; D possibly corresponds to TRBD2 (5 bases). The source is a woman aged 25-40 years with multiple sclerosis. Sequencing was done on a sample of PBMCs. The CDR3 here is CASSPNRERGYEQYF. DNA of the CDR3: TGTGCCAGCAGCCCAAATCGGGAAAGAGGATACGAGCAGTACTTC.